This entry describes one T cell receptor beta chain. Original analysis: Estimated nucleated cell counts came from reference gene primer amplification. Generated by immunoSEQ multiplex PCR, the TCRdb table keeps only in-frame clones and is missing some. The V and J calls and clone size are taken from that table; D and trimming were inferred from the DNA. The profile shows some 210,000 clones, 90% to 95% of them singletons. J was trimmed by 6 bases and V by 6 bases; bases with no gene match: 2. CDR1 is ENHRY, CDR2 SYGVKD, per germline. The CDR3 runs to 13 residues. The sample comes from a study of blood T cell repertoires in COVID-19. The overall study: Sample material is recorded as cDNA or gDNA derived from T cells, B-cell-depleted T cells, or PBMCs.

This receptor was taken from a man younger than 45 with acute or convalescent COVID-19. Sequencing input: peripheral blood. The chain combines TRBV10-3 with TRBJ1-6; the match to TRBD1 covers 7 bases. DNA for the CDR3: TGTGCCATCAGAGACAGGGTTAATTCACCCCTCCACTTT. Encoded protein: CAIRDRVNSPLHF.